This T cell receptor beta chain is drawn from a study of PD-1 blockade in classical Hodgkin lymphoma. Study-wide results and caveats: Sources of repertoire differences remain undefined, possibly disease activity or prior therapy.

Germline CDR1 is SGHNT and CDR2 is YENEEA. The CDR3 length is 15 residues. V trimming: 0 bases; J trimming: 7 bases; junction bases outside the gene matches: 3. As to time point: newly diagnosed, previously untreated cHL patient sample. Untreated, newly diagnosed classical Hodgkin lymphoma PBMCs were used for comparison. About this clone itself: Its antigen remains unidentified.

TCRdb's copy holds only in-frame clones and misses some; the assay was immunoSEQ multiplex PCR. The table has around 25,000 clones, about 93% seen once. The clonotype was recovered from a human donor with classical Hodgkin lymphoma. The rearrangement links TRBV11-3 to TRBJ2-1; 10 nucleotides align to TRBD1. The sequencing sample was made of peripheral blood mononuclear cells (PBMCs). The CDR3 DNA reads TGTGCCAGCAGCTTAGATGGACAGGGGGAGAATGAGCAGTTCTTC. This gives the protein CASSLDGQGENEQFF.